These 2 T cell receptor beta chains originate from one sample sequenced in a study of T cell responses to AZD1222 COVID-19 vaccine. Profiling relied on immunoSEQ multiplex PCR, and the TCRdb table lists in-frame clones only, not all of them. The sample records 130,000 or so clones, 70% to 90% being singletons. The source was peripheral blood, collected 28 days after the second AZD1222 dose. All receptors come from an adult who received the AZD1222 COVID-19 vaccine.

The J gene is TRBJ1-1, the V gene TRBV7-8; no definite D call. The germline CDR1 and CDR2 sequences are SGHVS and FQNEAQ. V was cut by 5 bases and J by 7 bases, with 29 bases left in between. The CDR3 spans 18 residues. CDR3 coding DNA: TGTGCCAGCAGCCGCCAGTCCGGTTTAGGGTGGGGTGAACTTGAAGCTTTCTTT. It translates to CASSRQSGLGWGELEAFF.

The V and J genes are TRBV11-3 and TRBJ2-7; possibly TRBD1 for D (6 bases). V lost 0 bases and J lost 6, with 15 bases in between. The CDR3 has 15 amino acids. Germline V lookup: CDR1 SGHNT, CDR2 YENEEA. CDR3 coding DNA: TGTGCCAGCAGCTTAGATTCGAGGGGGACCAGCGAGCAGTACTTC. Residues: CASSLDSRGTSEQYF.